These 5 T cell receptor beta chains came from one sample sequenced in a study of blood T cell repertoires in COVID-19. The protocol was immunoSEQ multiplex PCR, while the TCRdb copy is restricted to in-frame clones and leaves out a portion. The sample includes some 58,000 clones, roughly 71% of them seen just once. The sample consisted of peripheral blood. Receptor source: a human donor in a cohort sampled during active COVID-19.

The chain recombines TRBV19 with TRBJ1-2, with D perhaps TRBD1 (6 bases). This CDR3 is built from 12 residues. V lost 1 base, J lost 10 bases, and 10 bases lay in between. Germline V gives CDR1 LNHDA, CDR2 SQIVND (reference sequence). The CDR3 region is CASSIVSGDYTF. The CDR3, as DNA: TGTGCCAGTAGTATAGTTTCAGGGGACTACACCTTC. Full variable domain (missing parts from reference TRBV19 and TRBJ1-2): DGGITQSPKYLFRKEGQNVTLSCEQNLNHDAMYWYRQDPGQGLRLIYYSQIVNDFQKGDIAEGYSVSREKKESFPLTVTSAQKNPTAFYLCASSIVSGDYTFGSGTRLTVV.

The V gene is TRBV20-1, the J gene TRBJ2-7; weak D call: TRBD1 (6 bases). The V gene lost 6 bases and the J gene lost 3 bases, with 9 bases spanning the gap. Germline CDR1 DFQATT, CDR2 SNEGSKA (reference sequence). The CDR3 spans 11 residues. This chain's CDR3 is CSALDSYEQYF. The CDR3 DNA reads TGCAGTGCCTTGGACAGCTACGAGCAGTACTTC.

The rearrangement links TRBV19 to TRBJ2-1, with TRBD2 as a possible D gene (6 bases). The CDR3 consists of 13 residues. CDR1 and CDR2 (germline): LNHDA, SQIVND (reference sequence). V shed 3 bases and J shed 7 bases, with 10 bases lying between them. In DNA form, the CDR3 reads TGTGCCAGTAGTATCCCGGGGAGGAATGAGCAGTTCTTC. This gives the protein CASSIPGRNEQFF.

This chain links TRBV30 with TRBJ2-1; D remains unclear. Trimming took off 4 bases at V and 9 bases at J, with 16 bases between the two ends. CDR1 GTSNPN and CDR2 SVGIG come from the germline V gene (reference sequence). The length of the CDR3 is 13 residues. CDR3 DNA: TGTGCCTGGAATGGTAAGGTGCCGGGTGAGCAGTTCTTC. This sequence encodes CAWNGKVPGEQFF.

V and J are TRBV28 and TRBJ2-1, with TRBD2 as a possible D gene (7 bases). Germline loops: CDR1 MDHEN, CDR2 SYDVKM. The CDR3 spans 15 residues. Trimming took 7 bases from V and 7 from J, leaving 20 bases between them. CDR3 in DNA: TGTGCCAGCATCCGGGGGGCTTTCTCTAGTAATGAGCAGTTCTTC. Encoded protein: CASIRGAFSSNEQFF.